These 9 T cell receptor beta chains share one sample of origin, sequenced in a study of blood T cell repertoires in COVID-19 (dated by TCRdb to the early 2020s). Libraries were made using the immunoSEQ multiplex PCR assay. TCRdb provides this immuneACCESS table in a form limited to in-frame rearrangements. Some clones are lacking; in checked studies, under half of them reflect an unresolved V gene, and why the rest are absent is not known. For this sample the table gives around 150,000 clones, of which around four fifths were detected only once. The ten largest make up roughly 11% of the sample. Sequencing was done on a sample of peripheral blood. These receptors were taken from a man in his 60s who had recovered from COVID-19.

The chain is built from TRBV2 and TRBJ2-3; D remains ambiguous. This CDR3 has 15 amino acids. Looked up from germline, CDR1 is SNHLY and CDR2 is FYNNEI. V lost 2 bases to trimming and J lost 0 bases, with 9 bases between them. DNA for the CDR3: TGTGCCAGCAGTGAATCTAGGCAGAGCACAGATACGCAGTATTTT. Protein product: CASSESRQSTDTQYF.

This sequence joins TRBV3-1 (or the pseudogene TRBV3-2) and TRBJ2-2, with TRBD2 matching over 16 bases. The junction had 13 bases not matched to a gene; V was cut back by 8 bases and J by 4 bases. The length of the CDR3 is 19 residues. Per germline, CDR1 LGHDT and CDR2 YNNKEL (reference sequence). For the CDR3, the DNA is TGTGCCAGCTCACGCTCGGGACTAGCGGGAGGGGTCGTCACCGGGGAGCTGTTTTTT. It is translated as CASSRSGLAGGVVTGELFF.

This clone was observed a single time. The chain joins TRBV4-3 to TRBJ1-4, with no clear D. Germline V gives CDR1 LGHNA, CDR2 YSLEER. The CDR3 covers 17 residues. Trimming cost V 0 bases and J 2 bases, with 13 bases left between them. This CDR3 is CASSQEVAGWTNEKLFF. The CDR3 DNA reads TGCGCCAGCAGCCAAGAAGTGGCGGGGTGGACTAATGAAAAACTGTTTTTT.

The gene calls are TRBV5-1 and TRBJ2-3; the D gene is possibly TRBD2 (6 bases). The CDR3 has 15 residues. V lost 5 bases and J lost 0, with 13 bases in between. Germline V gives CDR1 SGHRS, CDR2 YFSETQ. The CDR3, as DNA: TGCGCCAGCAGTTACGGACTAACTAGCACAGATACGCAGTATTTT. Residues: CASSYGLTSTDTQYF. Full variable domain (missing parts from reference TRBV5-1 and TRBJ2-3): KAGVTQTPRYLIKTRGQQVTLSCSPISGHRSVSWYQQTPGQGLQFLFEYFSETQRNKGNFPGRFSGRQFSNSRSEMNVSTLELGDSALYLCASSYGLTSTDTQYFGPGTRLTVL.

The CDR3 nucleotides read TGTGCCACTCCCTTGGGACAGGGTTACAATGAGCAGTTCTTC. Translated, it gives CATPLGQGYNEQFF. V usage is TRBV7-9 and J usage is TRBJ2-1, with TRBD1 identical over 9 bases. With 10 bases clipped from V and 4 bases from J, the junction kept 8 bases outside the gene matches. CDR1 SEHNR and CDR2 FQNEAQ come from the germline V gene (reference sequence). The CDR3 consists of 14 residues.

The J gene is TRBJ2-3, the V gene TRBV5-1, with TRBD2 matching 14 bases. This CDR3 region has 16 residues. Per the germline V gene, CDR1 is SGHRS and CDR2 is YFSETQ. Trimming at V came to 4 bases and at J to 1 base, leaving 2 bases not matched to a gene. In DNA, the CDR3 is TGCGCCAGCAGCCCGACTAGCGGGGGGGGCACAGATACGCAGTATTTT. Translation gives CASSPTSGGGTDTQYF. The full variable domain, completed using reference TRBV5-1 and TRBJ2-3, is KAGVTQTPRYLIKTRGQQVTLSCSPISGHRSVSWYQQTPGQGLQFLFEYFSETQRNKGNFPGRFSGRQFSNSRSEMNVSTLELGDSALYLCASSPTSGGGTDTQYFGPGTRLTVL.

This clone is a singleton in its sample. The chain recombines TRBV7-2 with TRBJ1-2; 9 bases agree with TRBD1. The trim removed 1 base at V and 4 bases at J, leaving 7 bases unmatched. CDR3 length equals 16 residues. Germline V lookup: CDR1 SGHTA, CDR2 FQGNSA. The DNA for the CDR3 is TGTGCCAGCAGCTTAGTCTGGACAGGGGAAGGCTATGGCTACACCTTC. Translated: CASSLVWTGEGYGYTF.

V usage is TRBV5-1 and J usage is TRBJ2-7; D may be TRBD1 (6 bases). CDR1 is SGHRS, CDR2 YFSETQ, per germline. This CDR3 is built from 14 residues. V was cut by 4 bases and J by 0 bases, with 11 bases left in between. CDR3 nucleotide sequence: TGCGCCAGCAGCGCCGGACAGCGCTCCTACGAGCAGTACTTC. Translated, it gives CASSAGQRSYEQYF.

The rearrangement uses TRBV7-9 and TRBJ2-5; D unresolved. The germline gives CDR1 SEHNR, CDR2 FQNEAQ (reference sequence). The ends were cut back, 5 bases at V and 5 bases at J, with 12 bases in the middle. The CDR3 sequence is 13 residues long. The CDR3 loop reads CASSPPVMETQYF. CDR3 coding DNA: TGTGCCAGCAGCCCCCCGGTGATGGAGACCCAGTACTTC.